These 3 T cell receptor beta chains were all obtained from the same sample, sequenced in a study of blood T cells in healthy people across ages (dated by TCRdb to between 2014 and 2017). Library construction relied on 5' RACE. The sequencer was an Illumina HiSeq 2500. A second PCR of about 6 to 12 cycles was run with a J-beta primer mix and a sample-barcoded 5' primer. TCRdb redid the processing of the public reads, applying fastp at Q25 and MiXCR, and retained in-frame beta chains. Identical CDR3 proteins give one entry, which carries the most common genes and DNA. In this sample the table shows 550,000 to 600,000 distinct CDR3 sequences, about 26% of which occur a single time. The biggest ten clones account for approximately 17% of the sample. Sequenced: blood. All receptors come from a woman aged 65 to 85 in good health.

This chain uses TRBV20-1 with TRBJ2-5; 10 nucleotides agree with TRBD2. The DNA end is a closer match to TRBJ2-1, so the J assignment may be wrong. The CDR3 is 15 residues long. Germline CDR1 and CDR2: DFQATT and SNEGSKA (reference sequence). The DNA for the CDR3 is TGCAGTGCTAGAGATCCCCAGCGGGGGGGCATTGAGCAGTTCTTC. Translating gives CSARDPQRGGIEQFF.

This sequence joins TRBV4-3 and TRBJ2-7, with D uncertain. The CDR3 spans 14 residues. Germline-derived CDR1 and CDR2 are LGHNA and YSLEER. V was cut by 3 bases and J by 2 bases, with 11 bases left in between. The CDR3 reads CASSQDVGPYEQYF. CDR3 nucleotides: TGCGCCAGCAGCCAGGACGTAGGACCCTACGAGCAGTACTTC.

This clonotype was observed a handful of times. The V call is TRBV5-6, the J call TRBJ1-5, with 10 positions matching TRBD1. The CDR3 totals 12 residues. Unmatched junction bases numbered 1, after V lost 0 bases and J lost 13 bases. From germline, CDR1 is SGHDT and CDR2 YYEEEE. The CDR3: CASSLGTGGQHF. The DNA of the CDR3 is TGTGCCAGCAGCTTGGGGACAGGGGGTCAGCATTTT. The whole variable domain, filled in from reference TRBV5-6 and TRBJ1-5, reads DAGVTQSPTHLIKTRGQQVTLRCSPKSGHDTVSWYQQALGQGPQFIFQYYEEEERQRGNFPDRFSGHQFPNYSSELNVNALLLGDSALYLCASSLGTGGQHFGDGTRLSIL.